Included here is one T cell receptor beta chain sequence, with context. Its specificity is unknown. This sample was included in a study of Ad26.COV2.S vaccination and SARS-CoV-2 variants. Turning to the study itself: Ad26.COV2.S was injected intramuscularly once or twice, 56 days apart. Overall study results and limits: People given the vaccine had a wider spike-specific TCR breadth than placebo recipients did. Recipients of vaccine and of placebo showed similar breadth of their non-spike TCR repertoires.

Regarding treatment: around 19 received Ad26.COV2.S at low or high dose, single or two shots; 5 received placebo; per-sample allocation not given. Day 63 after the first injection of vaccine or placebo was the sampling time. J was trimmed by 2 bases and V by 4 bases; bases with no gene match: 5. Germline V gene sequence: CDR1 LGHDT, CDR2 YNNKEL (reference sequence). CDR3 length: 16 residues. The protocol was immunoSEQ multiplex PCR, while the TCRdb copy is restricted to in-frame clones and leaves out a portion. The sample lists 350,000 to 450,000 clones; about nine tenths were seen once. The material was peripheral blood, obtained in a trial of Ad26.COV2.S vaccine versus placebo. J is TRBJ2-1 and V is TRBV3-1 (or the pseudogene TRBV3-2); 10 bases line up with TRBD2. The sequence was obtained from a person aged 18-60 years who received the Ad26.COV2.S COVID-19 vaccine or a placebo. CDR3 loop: CASSRSSGGAYNEQFF. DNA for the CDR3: TGTGCCAGCAGCCGCTCGAGCGGGGGGGCCTACAATGAGCAGTTCTTC.